The next 21 T cell receptor beta chains were all read from a single sample in a study of blood T cell repertoires in COVID-19. Only in-frame clones appear in the TCRdb table, and some are missing; sequencing was by immunoSEQ multiplex PCR. The sample includes a few hundred thousand clones, around nine tenths of them seen just once. The sequencing sample was made of PBMCs or T cells enriched from blood (not recorded which). All receptors derive from a woman aged 45-65 years who had recovered from COVID-19.

The rearrangement uses TRBV4-3 and TRBJ1-3; D not resolved. CDR1 is LGHNA, CDR2 YSLEER, per germline. Trimming removed 0 bases at V and 0 bases at J, with 9 bases between. This CDR3 has 16 residues. The CDR3 is CASSQDGVFSGNTIYF. As DNA, the CDR3 is TGCGCCAGCAGCCAAGACGGGGTGTTCTCTGGAAACACCATATATTTT.

The genes are TRBV7-9 and TRBJ1-2; D unresolved. Germline CDR1 reads SEHNR; CDR2 reads FQNEAQ (reference sequence). The CDR3 is 16 residues long. V dropped 1 base and J dropped 0 bases, with 12 bases sitting between them. The CDR3 loop is CASSLGELVPNYGYTF. The CDR3 DNA is TGTGCCAGCAGCTTAGGGGAGTTGGTCCCTAACTATGGCTACACCTTC.

This chain joins TRBV7-2 and TRBJ1-5; TRBD1 matches at 12 bases. The V gene's germline CDR1 is SGHTA and CDR2 FQGNSA. This CDR3 has 19 residues. Trimming took 1 base from V and 0 from J; bases not matched to a gene: 7. As DNA, the CDR3 is TGTGCCAGCAGCTTAGGACCGGGACAGGGGGCAGGTAGCAATCAGCCCCAGCATTTT. The encoded protein is CASSLGPGQGAGSNQPQHF.

The chain recombines TRBV27 with TRBJ2-1; D gene uncertain. This CDR3 has 16 amino acids. Germline CDR1 is MNHEY and CDR2 is SMNVEV (reference sequence). V lost 4 bases to trimming and J lost 4 bases, with 17 bases between them. DNA of the CDR3: TGTGCCAGCAGTTCCCCTACCCTTGCGCAATACAATGAGCAGTTCTTC. Translated: CASSSPTLAQYNEQFF.

The rearrangement joins TRBV2 to TRBJ1-2; D might be TRBD1 (5 bases). The germline V and J ends were trimmed by 5 bases and 13 bases, with 11 bases remaining between them. The length of the CDR3 is 10 residues. Germline V gene lookup returns CDR1 SNHLY and CDR2 FYNNEI. CDR3 sequence: CASSSGVSTF. The CDR3 nucleotides are TGTGCCAGCAGTTCGGGGGTGTCCACCTTC. Full variable domain (rest looked up from reference TRBV2 and TRBJ1-2): EPEVTQTPSHQVTQMGQEVILRCVPISNHLYFYWYRQILGQKVEFLVSFYNNEISEKSEIFDDQFSVERPDGSNFTLKIRSTKLEDSAMYFCASSSGVSTFGSGTRLTVV.

This clone was recorded once. V gene TRBV13 combines with J gene TRBJ1-5; maybe TRBD1 (6 bases). Germline V gene sequence: CDR1 PRHDT, CDR2 FYEKMQ (reference sequence). This CDR3 is 15 amino acids long. The V end was cut by 6 bases, the J end by 4 bases, with 16 bases between. CDR3 sequence (DNA): TGTGCCAGCAGTCTCGGACAGAGCTCTAATCAGCCCCAGCATTTT. Translating it yields CASSLGQSSNQPQHF.

The chain combines TRBV6-5 with TRBJ1-2; D gene ambiguous. The CDR3 is 12 residues long. The germline CDR1 and CDR2 sequences are MNHEY and SVGAGI. V lost 7 bases to trimming and J lost 7 bases, with 13 bases between them. In DNA, the CDR3 is TGTGCCAGCATCGGAGGTTGGGGTGGCTACACCTTC. It is translated as CASIGGWGGYTF.

This clone was detected only a few times. The chain couples TRBV28 to TRBJ1-4, with a weak D call TRBD1 (6 bases). Trimming took off 3 bases at V and 9 bases at J, with 23 bases between the two ends. The V gene's germline CDR1 is MDHEN and CDR2 SYDVKM. The CDR3 has 17 amino acids. The chain's CDR3 is CASSFASYRVTGKKLFF. The CDR3, as DNA: TGTGCCAGCAGTTTTGCGTCCTACAGGGTAACGGGGAAAAAACTGTTTTTT.

V usage is TRBV28 and J usage is TRBJ2-1, with 11 bases lining up with TRBD1. There are 14 residues in the CDR3. The V gene end was trimmed by 8 bases and the J gene end by 9 bases; junction bases not matched to a gene: 9. Germline CDR1 MDHEN, CDR2 SYDVKM. The CDR3 DNA reads as TGTGCCAGCCTTCCGGGACAGGGGGTCGGTGAGCAGTTCTTC. This codes for CASLPGQGVGEQFF.

The chain is built from TRBV30 and TRBJ1-5, with TRBD1 as a possible D gene (6 bases). V was pared by 4 bases and J by 5 bases, with 15 bases between. The CDR3 totals 14 residues. Looked up from germline, CDR1 is GTSNPN and CDR2 is SVGIG (reference sequence). This CDR3 reads CAWTRDTAYQPQHF. The CDR3 DNA follows: TGTGCCTGGACCCGGGACACCGCCTATCAGCCCCAGCATTTT. Using reference TRBV30 and TRBJ1-5 for the parts outside the CDR3, the full variable domain is SQTIHQWPATLVQPVGSPLSLECTVEGTSNPNLYWYRQAAGRGLQLLFYSVGIGQISSEVPQNLSASRPQDRQFILSSKKLLLSDSGFYLCAWTRDTAYQPQHFGDGTRLSIL.

V usage is TRBV6-5 and J usage is TRBJ1-2; TRBD1 aligns across 7 bases. Trimming cost V 5 bases and J 0 bases; bases outside gene matches: 3. Germline CDR1 MNHEY, CDR2 SVGAGI. The CDR3 has 14 amino acids. The CDR3 reads CASSIGTANYGYTF. The CDR3 nucleotides are TGTGCCAGCAGTATCGGGACAGCTAACTATGGCTACACCTTC.

The chain carries TRBV5-4 and TRBJ1-1; D remains unclear. The germline V gene has CDR1 SGHNT and CDR2 YYREEE (reference sequence). The CDR3 loop spans 15 amino acids. The V gene lost 4 bases and the J gene lost 1 base, with 14 bases spanning the gap. In DNA form, the CDR3 reads TGTGCCAGCAGCAGACCGAATCGGGAGAACACTGAAGCTTTCTTT. Protein sequence: CASSRPNRENTEAFF.

The chain links TRBV6-5 to TRBJ1-2; TRBD1 aligns across 9 bases. This CDR3 has 14 amino acids. CDR1 and CDR2 from the germline V gene are MNHEY and SVGAGI. The junction had 7 bases not matched to a gene; V was cut back by 7 bases and J by 4 bases. The CDR3 sequence is CASNPGQGLYGYTF. For the CDR3, the DNA is TGTGCCAGCAACCCGGGACAGGGACTCTATGGCTACACCTTC.

The V gene is TRBV4-3, the J gene TRBJ1-1; D might be TRBD1 (5 bases). Germline loops: CDR1 LGHNA, CDR2 YSLEER. Trimming pared 4 bases from V and 1 base from J, leaving 7 bases between. The CDR3 is made up of 13 amino acids. The CDR3 DNA reads TGCGCCAGCAGCCGAACAGGGAACACTGAAGCTTTCTTT. The encoded protein is CASSRTGNTEAFF.

The gene calls are TRBV2 and TRBJ1-2, with D perhaps TRBD1 (6 bases). CDR1 SNHLY and CDR2 FYNNEI come from the germline V gene. The CDR3 spans 15 residues. Between the trimmed V and J ends, which lost 5 bases and 6 bases, there was a span of 19 bases. The chain's CDR3 is CASSSNRAQGHGYTF. For the CDR3, the DNA is TGTGCCAGCAGTTCCAACAGGGCACAAGGTCATGGCTACACCTTC. The complete variable domain, with remaining parts taken from reference TRBV2 and TRBJ1-2, reads EPEVTQTPSHQVTQMGQEVILRCVPISNHLYFYWYRQILGQKVEFLVSFYNNEISEKSEIFDDQFSVERPDGSNFTLKIRSTKLEDSAMYFCASSSNRAQGHGYTFGSGTRLTVV.

The V gene is TRBV11-2, the J gene TRBJ2-2; TRBD2 might be the D (6 bases). Germline assignment: CDR1 SGHAT and CDR2 FQNNGV. The CDR3 is made up of 16 amino acids. V was cut by 4 bases and J by 1 base, with 13 bases left in between. CDR3 region: CASSSPRGLNTGELFF. The CDR3 DNA follows: TGTGCCAGCAGCTCGCCGCGGGGATTGAACACCGGGGAGCTGTTTTTT.

This clone was detected once. The chain is built from TRBV7-6 and TRBJ2-2; 7 bases are a match to TRBD2. Germline loops: CDR1 SGHVS, CDR2 FNYEAQ. The CDR3 has 16 residues. The J segment lost 4 bases and the V segment lost 5 bases, leaving 10 bases of the junction unmatched. The CDR3 spells CASSPQGGGGTGELFF. The CDR3, as DNA: TGTGCCAGCAGCCCCCAGGGTGGGGGGGGCACCGGGGAGCTGTTTTTT.

The J gene is TRBJ1-1, the V gene TRBV10-3; 7 positions match TRBD1. J was trimmed by 4 bases and V by 6 bases; bases with no gene match: 2. CDR1 and CDR2 (germline): ENHRY, SYGVKD. The CDR3 contains 12 residues. The CDR3 DNA sequence: TGTGCCATCAGACAGGGGACCACTGAAGCTTTCTTT. Protein product: CAIRQGTTEAFF.

The CDR3 is CASSSWATGKLFF. DNA for the CDR3: TGTGCCAGCAGCAGCTGGGCGACCGGAAAACTGTTTTTT. The chain recombines TRBV9 with TRBJ1-4; D gene unclear. CDR1 and CDR2 (germline): SGDLS, YYNGEE. There are 13 residues in the CDR3. Trimming took off 4 bases at V and 10 bases at J, with 14 bases between the two ends.

This clone was found a few times. The chain links TRBV9 to TRBJ2-2; TRBD1 agrees at 10 bases. Germline V gene lookup returns CDR1 SGDLS and CDR2 YYNGEE. V was pared by 3 bases and J by 6 bases, with 14 bases of the junction left unmatched. The CDR3 runs 18 residues. The CDR3 loop reads CASSGSTGGGRYPGELFF. The CDR3 DNA follows: TGTGCCAGCAGCGGATCGACAGGGGGCGGTCGGTACCCCGGGGAGCTGTTTTTT.

As concerns this clone: The sample carries other DNA sequences with the same CDR3. The chain carries TRBV18 and TRBJ1-4; TRBD1 matches 7 bases. Germline lookup yields CDR1 KGHSH and CDR2 LQKENI. V was pared by 3 bases and J by 3 bases, with 4 bases of the junction left unmatched. The CDR3 runs to 15 residues. The CDR3 DNA sequence: TGTGCCAGCTCACCCCCGGGACAGCCTAATGAAAAACTGTTTTTT. Amino acids: CASSPPGQPNEKLFF.